This T cell receptor (beta chain) was identified in a study of PD-1 blockade in classical Hodgkin lymphoma. The CDR3 runs 15 residues. Per the germline V gene, CDR1 is KGHSH and CDR2 is LQKENI. The V gene end was trimmed by 3 bases and the J gene end by 6 bases; junction bases not matched to a gene: 7. Time point reported: cycle 4 day 1 (C4D1), after 6 weeks of nivolumab. All the patients suffered relapse after autologous stem cell transplantation, and brentuximab vedotin exposure differed. By magnetic negative selection, CD4+ T cells were purified from thawed PBMCs. Libraries were prepared by immunoSEQ multiplex PCR; TCRdb keeps only in-frame clonotypes and omits some of them. The data contain fewer than 35,000 clones, roughly 86% of them singletons.

Sequences were derived from CD4+ T cells from blood, sampled before the fourth cycle of nivolumab. This sequence originates from a human donor with classical Hodgkin lymphoma. J is TRBJ2-1 and V is TRBV18; TRBD2 aligns across 8 bases. The CDR3 loop is CASSPIGGGTNEQFF. The CDR3 nucleotides read TGTGCCAGCTCACCGATAGGCGGGGGGACCAATGAGCAGTTCTTC.